The following is a TCR beta chain sequence with its context. Its matching antigen is unknown. The data were obtained in a study of cytomegalovirus exposure and HLA in healthy donors. PCR primers comprised 60 Vbeta and 13 Jbeta primers. Data came from immunoSEQ multiplex PCR; TCRdb stores just in-frame clones and leaves some out. The data show about 100,000 clones, 76% seen once. The CDR3 extends over 15 amino acids. The V gene's germline CDR1 is SGHNT and CDR2 YYREEE (reference sequence). The V segment lost 4 bases and the J segment 0 bases; nucleotides outside the gene matches: 7. Study-wide results and limits: It was taken for granted in presence/absence analyses that sequencing depth across donors was roughly uniform. Rare TCR sequences dominated, though some public TCRs recurred in many donors. Sequencing likely caused a cluster of highly shared sequence variants.

The sequence derives from a woman aged 55-70 years in good health and CMV-seropositive. The sequenced sample was PBMCs. The chain uses TRBV5-4 and TRBJ2-7; 7 bases match TRBD1. CDR3 DNA: TGTGCCAGCAGCCCCCCGGGACAGAGCTCCTACGAGCAGTACTTC. The encoded protein is CASSPPGQSSYEQYF.